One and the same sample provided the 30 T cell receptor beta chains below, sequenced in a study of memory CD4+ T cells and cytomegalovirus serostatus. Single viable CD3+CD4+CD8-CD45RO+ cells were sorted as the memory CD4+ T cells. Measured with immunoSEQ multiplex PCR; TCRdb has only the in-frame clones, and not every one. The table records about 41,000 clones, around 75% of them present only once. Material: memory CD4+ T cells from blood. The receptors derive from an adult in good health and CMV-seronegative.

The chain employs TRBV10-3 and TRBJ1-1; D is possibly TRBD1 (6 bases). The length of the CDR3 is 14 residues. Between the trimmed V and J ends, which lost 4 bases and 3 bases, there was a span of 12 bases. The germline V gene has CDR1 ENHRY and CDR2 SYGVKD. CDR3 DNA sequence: TGTGCCATCAGTGGGGGGGCCGTGGACACTGAAGCTTTCTTT. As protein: CAISGGAVDTEAFF.

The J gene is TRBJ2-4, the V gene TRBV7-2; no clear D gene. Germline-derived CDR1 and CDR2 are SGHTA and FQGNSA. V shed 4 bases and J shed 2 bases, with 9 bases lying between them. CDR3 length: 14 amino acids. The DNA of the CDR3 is TGTGCCAGCAGCTCGTTCGATCCCAAAAACATTCAGTACTTC. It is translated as CASSSFDPKNIQYF. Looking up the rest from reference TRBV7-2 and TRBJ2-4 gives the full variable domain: GAGVSQSPSNKVTEKGKDVELRCDPISGHTALYWYRQSLGQGLEFLIYFQGNSAPDKSGLPSDRFSAERTGGSVSTLTIQRTQQEDSAVYLCASSSFDPKNIQYFGAGTRLSVL.

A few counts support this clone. CDR3 residues: CASSLERQRGSQPLYEQYF. The DNA of the CDR3 is TGTGCCAGCAGCTTAGAGAGACAGCGCGGGAGCCAACCTTTGTACGAGCAGTACTTC. The rearrangement uses TRBV13 and TRBJ2-7, with 7 bases lining up with TRBD2. The CDR3 runs to 19 residues. Germline trimming cut 1 base from V and 4 bases from J; bases unmatched to any gene: 19. The germline V gene has CDR1 PRHDT and CDR2 FYEKMQ (reference sequence).

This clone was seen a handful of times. The CDR3 protein is CASSQGQGDGYTF. The CDR3 DNA is TGTGCCAGCAGCCAAGGACAGGGGGATGGCTACACCTTC. The V call is TRBV7-2, the J call TRBJ1-2; 10 bases align to TRBD1. The germline V gene has CDR1 SGHTA and CDR2 FQGNSA. The trim removed 5 bases at V and 6 bases at J, leaving 3 bases unmatched. The CDR3 contains 13 residues.

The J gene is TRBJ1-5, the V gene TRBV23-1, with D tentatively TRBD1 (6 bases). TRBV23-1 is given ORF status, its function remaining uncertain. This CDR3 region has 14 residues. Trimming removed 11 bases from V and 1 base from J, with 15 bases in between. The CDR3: CAGRGGLSNQPQHF. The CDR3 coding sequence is TGCGCCGGAAGGGGGGGTCTGAGCAATCAGCCCCAGCATTTT.

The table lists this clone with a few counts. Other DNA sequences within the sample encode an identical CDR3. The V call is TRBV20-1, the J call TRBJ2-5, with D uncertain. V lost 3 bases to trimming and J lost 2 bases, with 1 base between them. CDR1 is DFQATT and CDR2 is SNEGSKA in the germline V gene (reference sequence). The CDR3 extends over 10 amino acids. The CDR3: CSARQETQYF. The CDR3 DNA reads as TGCAGTGCTAGGCAAGAGACCCAGTACTTC.

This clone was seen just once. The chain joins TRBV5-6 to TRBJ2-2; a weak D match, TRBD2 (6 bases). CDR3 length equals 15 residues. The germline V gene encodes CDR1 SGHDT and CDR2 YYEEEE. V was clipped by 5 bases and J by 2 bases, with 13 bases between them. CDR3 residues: CASSPSGFNTGELFF. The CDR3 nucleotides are TGTGCCAGCAGTCCCAGCGGGTTTAACACCGGGGAGCTGTTTTTT.

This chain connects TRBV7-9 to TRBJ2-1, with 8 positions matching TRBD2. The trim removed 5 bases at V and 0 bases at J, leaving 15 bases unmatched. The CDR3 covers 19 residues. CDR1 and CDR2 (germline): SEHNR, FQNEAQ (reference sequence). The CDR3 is CASSASGSGGGFSYNEQFF. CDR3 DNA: TGTGCCAGCAGCGCCTCAGGGAGCGGGGGCGGATTCTCCTACAATGAGCAGTTCTTC.

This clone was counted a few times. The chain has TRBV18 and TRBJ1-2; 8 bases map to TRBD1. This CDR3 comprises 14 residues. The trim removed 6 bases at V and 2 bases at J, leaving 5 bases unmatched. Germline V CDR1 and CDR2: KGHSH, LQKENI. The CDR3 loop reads CASSPGQANYGYTF. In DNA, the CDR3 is TGTGCCAGCTCCCCGGGACAGGCCAACTATGGCTACACCTTC. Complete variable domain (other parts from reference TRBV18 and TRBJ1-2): NAGVMQNPRHLVRRRGQEARLRCSPMKGHSHVYWYRQLPEEGLKFMVYLQKENIIDESGMPKERFSAEFPKEGPSILRIQQVVRGDSAAYFCASSPGQANYGYTFGSGTRLTVV.

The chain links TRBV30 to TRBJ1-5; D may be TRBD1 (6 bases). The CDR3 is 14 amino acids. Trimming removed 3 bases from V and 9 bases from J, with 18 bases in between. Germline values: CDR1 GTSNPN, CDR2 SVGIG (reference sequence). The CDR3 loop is CAWRNTGSEGPQHF. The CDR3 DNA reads TGTGCCTGGAGGAACACAGGGAGCGAGGGGCCCCAGCATTTT.

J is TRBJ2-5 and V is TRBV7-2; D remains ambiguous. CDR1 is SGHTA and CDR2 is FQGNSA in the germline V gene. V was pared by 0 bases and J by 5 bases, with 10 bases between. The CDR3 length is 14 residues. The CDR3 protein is CASSLAGRRETQYF. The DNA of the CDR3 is TGTGCCAGCAGCTTAGCCGGACGGCGGGAGACCCAGTACTTC.

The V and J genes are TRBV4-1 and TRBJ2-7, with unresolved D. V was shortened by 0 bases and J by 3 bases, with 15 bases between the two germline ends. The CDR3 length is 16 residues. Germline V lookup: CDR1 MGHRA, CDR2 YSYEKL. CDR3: CASSQDGPGGDYEQYF. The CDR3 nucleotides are TGCGCCAGCAGCCAAGATGGGCCAGGTGGGGACTACGAGCAGTACTTC.

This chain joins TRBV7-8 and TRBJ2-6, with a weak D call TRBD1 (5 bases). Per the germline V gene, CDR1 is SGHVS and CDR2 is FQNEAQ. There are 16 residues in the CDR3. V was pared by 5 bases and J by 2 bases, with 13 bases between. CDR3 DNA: TGTGCCAGCAGCCTCAAAGGGGCTGCTGGGGCCAACGTCCTGACTTTC. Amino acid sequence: CASSLKGAAGANVLTF.

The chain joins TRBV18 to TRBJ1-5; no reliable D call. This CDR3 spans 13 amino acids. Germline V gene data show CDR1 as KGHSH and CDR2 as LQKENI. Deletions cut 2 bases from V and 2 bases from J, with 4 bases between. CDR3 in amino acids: CASSPWGNQPQHF. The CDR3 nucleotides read TGTGCCAGCTCACCATGGGGCAATCAGCCCCAGCATTTT.

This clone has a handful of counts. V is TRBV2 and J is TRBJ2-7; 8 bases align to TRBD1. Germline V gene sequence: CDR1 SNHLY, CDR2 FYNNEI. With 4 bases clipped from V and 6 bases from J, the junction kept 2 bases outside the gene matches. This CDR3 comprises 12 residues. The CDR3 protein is CASSADRGEQYF. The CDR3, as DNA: TGTGCCAGCAGTGCTGACAGGGGCGAGCAGTACTTC. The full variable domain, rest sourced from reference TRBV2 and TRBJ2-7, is EPEVTQTPSHQVTQMGQEVILRCVPISNHLYFYWYRQILGQKVEFLVSFYNNEISEKSEIFDDQFSVERPDGSNFTLKIRSTKLEDSAMYFCASSADRGEQYFGPGTRLTVT.

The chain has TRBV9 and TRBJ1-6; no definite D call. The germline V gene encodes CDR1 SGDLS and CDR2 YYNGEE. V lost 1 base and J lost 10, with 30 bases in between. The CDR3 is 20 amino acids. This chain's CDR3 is CASSVPHPATSRDPLSPLHF. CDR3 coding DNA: TGTGCCAGCAGCGTACCACACCCTGCTACCTCAAGAGACCCTTTGTCACCCCTCCACTTT.

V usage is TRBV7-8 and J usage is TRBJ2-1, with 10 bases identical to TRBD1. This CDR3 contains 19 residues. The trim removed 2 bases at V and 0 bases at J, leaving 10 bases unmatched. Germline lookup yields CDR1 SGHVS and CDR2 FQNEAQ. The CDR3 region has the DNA TGTGCCAGCAGCTTACTGAGTGGACAGGGGGTGGGCTCCTACAATGAGCAGTTCTTC. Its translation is CASSLLSGQGVGSYNEQFF.

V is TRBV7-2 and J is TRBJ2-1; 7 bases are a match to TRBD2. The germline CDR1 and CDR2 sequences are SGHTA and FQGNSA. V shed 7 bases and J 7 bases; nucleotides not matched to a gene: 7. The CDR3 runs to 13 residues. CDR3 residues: CASKLGGGNEQFF. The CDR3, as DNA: TGTGCCAGCAAGCTTGGGGGGGGTAATGAGCAGTTCTTC.

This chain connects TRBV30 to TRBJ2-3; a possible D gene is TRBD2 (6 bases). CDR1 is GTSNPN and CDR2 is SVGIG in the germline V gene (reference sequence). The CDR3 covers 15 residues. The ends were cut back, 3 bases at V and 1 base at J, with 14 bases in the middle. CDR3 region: CAWSDLSGRTDTQYF. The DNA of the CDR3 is TGTGCCTGGAGCGACCTTAGCGGCCGCACAGATACGCAGTATTTT.

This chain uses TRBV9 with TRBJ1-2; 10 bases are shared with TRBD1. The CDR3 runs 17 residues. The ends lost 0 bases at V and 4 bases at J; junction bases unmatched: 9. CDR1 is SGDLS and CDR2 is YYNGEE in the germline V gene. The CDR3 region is CASSVDSRDRGAYGYTF. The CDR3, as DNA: TGTGCCAGCAGCGTAGACAGCCGGGACAGGGGAGCCTATGGCTACACCTTC.

The CDR3 DNA reads TGTGCCAGCAGTGATTTGCGGGGCAGGGGAGGTCAGCCCCAGCATTTT. Protein product: CASSDLRGRGGQPQHF. The J gene is TRBJ1-5, the V gene TRBV6-1; TRBD1 is a possible D gene (6 bases). Trimming left V 3 bases short and J 6 bases short, with 18 bases between. This CDR3 region has 16 residues. Germline V gene data show CDR1 as MNHNS and CDR2 as SASEGT.

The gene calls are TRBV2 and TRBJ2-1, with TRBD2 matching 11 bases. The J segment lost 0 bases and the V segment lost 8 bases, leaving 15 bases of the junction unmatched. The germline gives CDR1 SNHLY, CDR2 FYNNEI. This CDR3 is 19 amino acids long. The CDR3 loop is CASEARLAGLRSSYNEQFF. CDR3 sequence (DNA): TGTGCCAGCGAGGCTCGACTAGCGGGGTTACGTAGCTCCTACAATGAGCAGTTCTTC.

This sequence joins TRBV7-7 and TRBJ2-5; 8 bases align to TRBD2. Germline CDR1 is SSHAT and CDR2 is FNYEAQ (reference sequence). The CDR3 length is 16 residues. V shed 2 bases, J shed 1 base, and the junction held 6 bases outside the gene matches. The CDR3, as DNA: TGTGCCAGCAGCTTATCGTTCCTAGCGGGCCAAGAGACCCAGTACTTC. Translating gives CASSLSFLAGQETQYF.

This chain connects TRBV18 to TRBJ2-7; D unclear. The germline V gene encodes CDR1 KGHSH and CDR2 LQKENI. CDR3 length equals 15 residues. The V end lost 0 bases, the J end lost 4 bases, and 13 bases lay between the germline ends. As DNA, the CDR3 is TGTGCCAGCTCACCACCCGCGAAGTCGGGTTACGAGCAGTACTTC. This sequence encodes CASSPPAKSGYEQYF.

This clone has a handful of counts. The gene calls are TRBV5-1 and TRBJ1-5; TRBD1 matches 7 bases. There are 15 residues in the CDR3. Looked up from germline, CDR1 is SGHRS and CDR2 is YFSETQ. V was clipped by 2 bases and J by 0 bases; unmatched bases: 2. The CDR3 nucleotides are TGCGCCAGCAGCTTTCAGGGGGATAGCAATCAGCCCCAGCATTTT. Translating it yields CASSFQGDSNQPQHF.

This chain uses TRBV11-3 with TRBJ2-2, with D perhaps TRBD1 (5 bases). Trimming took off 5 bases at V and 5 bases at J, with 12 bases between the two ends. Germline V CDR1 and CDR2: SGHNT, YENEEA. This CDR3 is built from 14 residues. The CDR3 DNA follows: TGTGCCAGCAGCCAACGAGCAGGGACCGGGGAGCTGTTTTTT. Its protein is CASSQRAGTGELFF.

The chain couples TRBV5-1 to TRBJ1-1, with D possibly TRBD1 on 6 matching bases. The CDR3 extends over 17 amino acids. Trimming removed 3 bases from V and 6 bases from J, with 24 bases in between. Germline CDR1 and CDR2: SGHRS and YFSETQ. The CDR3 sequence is CASSSQGTGMKVAEAFF. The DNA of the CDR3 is TGCGCCAGCAGCTCCCAGGGGACGGGGATGAAAGTCGCTGAAGCTTTCTTT.

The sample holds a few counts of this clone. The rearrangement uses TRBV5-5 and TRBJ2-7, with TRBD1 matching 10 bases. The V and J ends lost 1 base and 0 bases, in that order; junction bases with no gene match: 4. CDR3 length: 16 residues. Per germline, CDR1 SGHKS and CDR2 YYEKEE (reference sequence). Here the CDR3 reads CASSLRRDRGSYEQYF. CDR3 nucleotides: TGTGCCAGCAGCTTGCGGAGGGACAGGGGCTCCTACGAGCAGTACTTC.

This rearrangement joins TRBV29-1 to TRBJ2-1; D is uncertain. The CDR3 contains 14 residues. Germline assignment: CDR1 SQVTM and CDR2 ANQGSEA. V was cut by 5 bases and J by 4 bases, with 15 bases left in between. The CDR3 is CSVRGRAFYNEQFF. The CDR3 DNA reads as TGCAGCGTTCGCGGAAGGGCATTTTACAATGAGCAGTTCTTC.

The CDR3 DNA sequence: TGTGCCAGCAGCCTCGGACAGATTAATCAGCCCCAGCATTTT. Translating gives CASSLGQINQPQHF. V is TRBV28 and J is TRBJ1-5, with D tentatively TRBD1 (6 bases). In germline, CDR1 is MDHEN, CDR2 SYDVKM. The length of the CDR3 is 14 residues. V lost 6 bases and J 4 bases, leaving 13 bases between the germline ends.